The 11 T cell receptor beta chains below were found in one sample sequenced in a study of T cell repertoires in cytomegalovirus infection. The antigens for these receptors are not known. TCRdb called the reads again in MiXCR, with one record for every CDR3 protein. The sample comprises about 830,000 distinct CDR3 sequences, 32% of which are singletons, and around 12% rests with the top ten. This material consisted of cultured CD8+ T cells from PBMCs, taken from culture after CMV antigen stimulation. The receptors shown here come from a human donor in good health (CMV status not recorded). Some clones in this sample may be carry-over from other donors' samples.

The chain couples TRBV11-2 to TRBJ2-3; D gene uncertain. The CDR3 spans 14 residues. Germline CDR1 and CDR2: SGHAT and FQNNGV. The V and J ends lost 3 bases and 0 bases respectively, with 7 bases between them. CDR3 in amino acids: CASSLIPSTDTQYF. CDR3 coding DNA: TGTGCCAGCAGCTTGATTCCCAGCACAGATACGCAGTATTTT.

The CDR3 nucleotides read TGTGCCAGCAGTTATGCAGGGGGCTTCACTGAAGCTTTCTTT. This translates into CASSYAGGFTEAFF. The chain combines TRBV6-6 with TRBJ1-1; TRBD1 matches 8 bases. In germline, CDR1 is MNHNY, CDR2 SVGAGI (reference sequence). The V gene end was trimmed by 3 bases and the J gene end by 4 bases; junction bases not matched to a gene: 4. CDR3 size: 14 residues.

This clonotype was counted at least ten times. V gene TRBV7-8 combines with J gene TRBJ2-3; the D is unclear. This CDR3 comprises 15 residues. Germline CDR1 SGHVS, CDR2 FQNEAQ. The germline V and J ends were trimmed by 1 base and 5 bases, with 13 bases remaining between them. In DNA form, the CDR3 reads TGTGCCAGCAGCTTAGTTTCCCAGAATAGAGATACGCAGTATTTT. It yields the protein CASSLVSQNRDTQYF.

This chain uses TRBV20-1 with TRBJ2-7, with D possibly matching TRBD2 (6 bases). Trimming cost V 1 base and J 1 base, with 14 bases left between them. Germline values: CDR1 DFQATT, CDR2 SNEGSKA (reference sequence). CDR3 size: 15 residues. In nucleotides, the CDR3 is TGCAGTGCTAGAGTGGCCGGGGGTTTATCCTACGAGCAGTACGTC. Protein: CSARVAGGLSYEQYV.

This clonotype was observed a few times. Written as DNA, the CDR3 is TGTGCCAGCAGCGAACAGGGGGTGTCTGCTGAAGCTTTCTTT. Its translation: CASSEQGVSAEAFF. This chain links TRBV13 with TRBJ1-1; 8 bases agree with TRBD1. The CDR3 covers 14 residues. Per germline, CDR1 PRHDT and CDR2 FYEKMQ (reference sequence). Trimming removed 5 bases from V and 6 bases from J; junction bases left unmatched: 8.

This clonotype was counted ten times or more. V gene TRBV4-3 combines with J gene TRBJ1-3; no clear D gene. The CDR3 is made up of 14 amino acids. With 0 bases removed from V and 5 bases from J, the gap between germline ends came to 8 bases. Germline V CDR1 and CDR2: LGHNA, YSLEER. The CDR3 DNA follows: TGCGCCAGCAGCCAAGACGGACCCCGAAACACCATATATTTT. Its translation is CASSQDGPRNTIYF.

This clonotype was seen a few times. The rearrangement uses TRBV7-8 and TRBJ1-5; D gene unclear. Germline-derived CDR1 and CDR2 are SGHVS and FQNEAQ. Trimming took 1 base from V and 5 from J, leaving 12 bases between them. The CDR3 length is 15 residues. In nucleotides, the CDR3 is TGTGCCAGCAGCTTAGACCTGAACGTAGATCAGCCCCAGCATTTT. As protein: CASSLDLNVDQPQHF.

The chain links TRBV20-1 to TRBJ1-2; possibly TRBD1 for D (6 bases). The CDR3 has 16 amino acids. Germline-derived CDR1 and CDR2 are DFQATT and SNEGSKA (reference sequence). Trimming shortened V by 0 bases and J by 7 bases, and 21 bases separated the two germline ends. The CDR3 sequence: CSARETQEGVGIGYTF. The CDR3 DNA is TGCAGTGCTAGAGAGACACAGGAGGGGGTGGGGATTGGCTACACCTTC.

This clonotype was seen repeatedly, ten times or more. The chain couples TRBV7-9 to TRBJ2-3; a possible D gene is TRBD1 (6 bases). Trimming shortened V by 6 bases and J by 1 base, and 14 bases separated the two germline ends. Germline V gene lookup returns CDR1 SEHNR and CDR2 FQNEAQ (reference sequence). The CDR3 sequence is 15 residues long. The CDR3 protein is CASREKTGGTDTQYF. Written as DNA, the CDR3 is TGTGCCAGCAGAGAGAAGACAGGAGGCACAGATACGCAGTATTTT.

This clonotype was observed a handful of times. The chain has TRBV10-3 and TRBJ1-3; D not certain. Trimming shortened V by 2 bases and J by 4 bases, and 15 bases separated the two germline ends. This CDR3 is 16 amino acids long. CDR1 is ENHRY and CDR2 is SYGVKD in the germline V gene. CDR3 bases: TGTGCCATCAGTGAGGAGGTGGATCCAAGAGGAAACACCATATATTTT. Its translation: CAISEEVDPRGNTIYF.

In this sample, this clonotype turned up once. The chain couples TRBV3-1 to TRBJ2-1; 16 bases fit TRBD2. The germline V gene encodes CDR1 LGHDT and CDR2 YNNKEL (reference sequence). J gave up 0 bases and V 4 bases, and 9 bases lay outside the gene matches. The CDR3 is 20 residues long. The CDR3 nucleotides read TGTGCCAGCAGCCCGACTTCCGGGACTAGCGGGGGGGCCTCCTACAATGAGCAGTTCTTC. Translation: CASSPTSGTSGGASYNEQFF.